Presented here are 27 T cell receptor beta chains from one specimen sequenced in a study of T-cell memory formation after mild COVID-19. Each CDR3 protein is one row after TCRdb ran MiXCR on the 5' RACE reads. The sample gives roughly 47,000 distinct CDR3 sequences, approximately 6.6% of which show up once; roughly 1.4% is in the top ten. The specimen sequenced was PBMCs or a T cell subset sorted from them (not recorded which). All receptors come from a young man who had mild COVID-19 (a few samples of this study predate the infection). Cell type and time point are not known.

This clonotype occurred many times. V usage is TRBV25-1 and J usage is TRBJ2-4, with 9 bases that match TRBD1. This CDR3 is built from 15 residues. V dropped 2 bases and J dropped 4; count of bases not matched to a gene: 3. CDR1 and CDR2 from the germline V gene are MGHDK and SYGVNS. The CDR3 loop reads CASSEAGTGKNIQYF. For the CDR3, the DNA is TGTGCCAGCAGTGAAGCCGGGACAGGGAAAAACATTCAGTACTTC.

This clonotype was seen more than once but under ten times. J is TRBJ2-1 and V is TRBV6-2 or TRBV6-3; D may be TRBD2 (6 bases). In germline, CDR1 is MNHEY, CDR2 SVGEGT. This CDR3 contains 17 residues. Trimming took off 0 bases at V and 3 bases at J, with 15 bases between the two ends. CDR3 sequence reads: CASSYSPPGGVYNEQFF. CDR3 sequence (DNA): TGTGCCAGCAGTTACTCTCCCCCCGGAGGGGTCTACAATGAGCAGTTCTTC.

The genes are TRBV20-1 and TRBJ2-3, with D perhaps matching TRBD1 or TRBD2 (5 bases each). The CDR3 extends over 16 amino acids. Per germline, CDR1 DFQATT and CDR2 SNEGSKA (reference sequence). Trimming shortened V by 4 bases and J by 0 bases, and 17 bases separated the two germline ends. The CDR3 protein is CSATPWRGASTDTQYF. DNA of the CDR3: TGCAGTGCTACACCTTGGAGAGGGGCTAGCACAGATACGCAGTATTTT.

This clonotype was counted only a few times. DNA for the CDR3: TGTGCCAGCAGCGTAGGGCAGCACTCCGGGGCCAACGTCCTGACTTTC. Protein sequence: CASSVGQHSGANVLTF. This rearrangement joins TRBV9 to TRBJ2-6; D uncertain. The ends were cut back, 0 bases at V and 4 bases at J, with 11 bases in the middle. In germline, CDR1 is SGDLS, CDR2 YYNGEE. The CDR3 length is 16 residues.

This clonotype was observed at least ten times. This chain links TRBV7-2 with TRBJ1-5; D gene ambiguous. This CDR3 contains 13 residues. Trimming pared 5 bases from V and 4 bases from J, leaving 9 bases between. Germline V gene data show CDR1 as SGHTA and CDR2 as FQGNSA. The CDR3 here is CASSPGGNQPQHF. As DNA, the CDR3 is TGTGCCAGCAGCCCCGGTGGAAATCAGCCCCAGCATTTT.

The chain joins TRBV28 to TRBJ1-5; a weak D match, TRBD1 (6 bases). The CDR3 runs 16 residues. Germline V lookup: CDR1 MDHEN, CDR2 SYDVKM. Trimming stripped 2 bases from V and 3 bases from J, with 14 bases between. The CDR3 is CASSLTVGGSNQPQHF. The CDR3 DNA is TGTGCCAGCAGTTTAACGGTAGGGGGATCCAATCAGCCCCAGCATTTT.

The CDR3 here is CASSRLSGELFF. CDR3 DNA sequence: TGTGCCAGCAGCCGACTATCCGGGGAGCTGTTTTTT. V and J are TRBV7-2 and TRBJ2-2, with D perhaps TRBD2 (5 bases). The germline V gene has CDR1 SGHTA and CDR2 FQGNSA. The V and J ends lost 5 bases and 6 bases respectively, with 7 bases between them. The CDR3 sequence is 12 residues long.

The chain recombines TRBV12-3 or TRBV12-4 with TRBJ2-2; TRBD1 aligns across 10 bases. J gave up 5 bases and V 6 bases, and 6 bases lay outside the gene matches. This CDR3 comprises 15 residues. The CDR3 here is CASSTGTGVTGELFF. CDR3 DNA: TGTGCCAGCAGCACCGGGACAGGGGTAACCGGGGAGCTGTTTTTT.

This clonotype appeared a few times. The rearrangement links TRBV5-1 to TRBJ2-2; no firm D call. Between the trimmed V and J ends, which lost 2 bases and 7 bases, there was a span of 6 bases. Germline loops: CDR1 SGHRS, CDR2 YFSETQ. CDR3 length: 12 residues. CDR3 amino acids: CASSFAGGELFF. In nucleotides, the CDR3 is TGCGCCAGCAGCTTCGCCGGCGGGGAGCTGTTTTTT.

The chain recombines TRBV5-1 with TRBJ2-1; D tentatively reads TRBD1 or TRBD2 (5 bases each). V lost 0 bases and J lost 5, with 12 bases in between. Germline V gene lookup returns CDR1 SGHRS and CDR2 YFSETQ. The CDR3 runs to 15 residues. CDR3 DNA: TGCGCCAGCAGCTTGGGCGAGGGGCCGAACAATGAGCAGTTCTTC. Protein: CASSLGEGPNNEQFF.

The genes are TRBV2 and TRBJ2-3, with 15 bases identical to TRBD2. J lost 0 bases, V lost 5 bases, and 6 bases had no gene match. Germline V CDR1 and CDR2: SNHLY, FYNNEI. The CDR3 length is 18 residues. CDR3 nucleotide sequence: TGTGCCAGCAGTTCGGGACTAGCGGGGGGCCGAAGCACAGATACGCAGTATTTT. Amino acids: CASSSGLAGGRSTDTQYF.

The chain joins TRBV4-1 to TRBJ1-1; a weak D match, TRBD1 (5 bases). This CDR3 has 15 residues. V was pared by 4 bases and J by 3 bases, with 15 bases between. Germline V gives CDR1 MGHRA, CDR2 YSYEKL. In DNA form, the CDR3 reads TGCGCCAGCAGCCGAGTAGCTAAAGGGGACACTGAAGCTTTCTTT. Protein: CASSRVAKGDTEAFF.

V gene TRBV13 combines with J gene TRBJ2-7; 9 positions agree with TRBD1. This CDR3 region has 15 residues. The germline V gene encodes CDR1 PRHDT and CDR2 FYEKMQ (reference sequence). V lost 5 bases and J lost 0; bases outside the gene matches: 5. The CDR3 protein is CASSRDRGSSYEQYF. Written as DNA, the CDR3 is TGTGCCAGCAGCCGCGACAGGGGGAGCTCCTACGAGCAGTACTTC.

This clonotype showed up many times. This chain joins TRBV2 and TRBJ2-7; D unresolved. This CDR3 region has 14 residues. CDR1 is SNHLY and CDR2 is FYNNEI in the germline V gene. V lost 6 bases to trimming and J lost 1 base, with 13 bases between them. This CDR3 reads CASREFDRSYEQYV. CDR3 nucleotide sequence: TGTGCCAGCAGGGAATTCGACCGGTCCTACGAGCAGTACGTC.

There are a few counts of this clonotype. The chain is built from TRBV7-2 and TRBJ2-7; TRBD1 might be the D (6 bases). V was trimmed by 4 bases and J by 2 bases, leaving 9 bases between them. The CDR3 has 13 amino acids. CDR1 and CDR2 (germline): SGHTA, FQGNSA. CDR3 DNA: TGTGCCAGCAGCTACGAGGGGGCCTACGAGCAGTACTTC. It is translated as CASSYEGAYEQYF.

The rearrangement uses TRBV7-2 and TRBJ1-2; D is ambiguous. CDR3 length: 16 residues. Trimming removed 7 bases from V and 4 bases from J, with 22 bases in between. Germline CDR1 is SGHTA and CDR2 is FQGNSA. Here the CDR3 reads CASTPSGSRSSYGYTF. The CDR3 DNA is TGTGCCAGCACCCCCTCCGGCAGCAGGTCAAGCTATGGCTACACCTTC.

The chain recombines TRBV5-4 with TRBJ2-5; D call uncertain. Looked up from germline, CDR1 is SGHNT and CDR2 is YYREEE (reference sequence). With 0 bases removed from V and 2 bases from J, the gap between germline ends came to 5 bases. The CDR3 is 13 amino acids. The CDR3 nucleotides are TGTGCCAGCAGCTTGGACAGACAAGAGACCCAGTACTTC. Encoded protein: CASSLDRQETQYF.

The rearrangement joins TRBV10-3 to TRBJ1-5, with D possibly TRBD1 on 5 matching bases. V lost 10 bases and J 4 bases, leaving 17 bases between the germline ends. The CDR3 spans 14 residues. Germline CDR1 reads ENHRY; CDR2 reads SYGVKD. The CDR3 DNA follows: TGTGCCACGTCCAATCAGGGAGGGAATCAGCCCCAGCATTTT. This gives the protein CATSNQGGNQPQHF.

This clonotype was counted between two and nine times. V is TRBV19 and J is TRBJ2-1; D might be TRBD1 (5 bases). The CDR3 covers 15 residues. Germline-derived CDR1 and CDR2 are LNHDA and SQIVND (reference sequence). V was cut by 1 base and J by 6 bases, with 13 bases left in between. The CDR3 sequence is CASSIAASTANEQFF. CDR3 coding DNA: TGTGCCAGTAGTATAGCTGCCTCGACAGCCAATGAGCAGTTCTTC.

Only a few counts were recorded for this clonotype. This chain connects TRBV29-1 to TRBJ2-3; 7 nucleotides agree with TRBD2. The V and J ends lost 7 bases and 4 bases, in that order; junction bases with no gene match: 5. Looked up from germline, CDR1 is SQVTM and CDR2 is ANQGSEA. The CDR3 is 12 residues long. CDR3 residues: CSAGGGADTQYF. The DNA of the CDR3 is TGCAGCGCGGGGGGAGGTGCAGATACGCAGTATTTT.

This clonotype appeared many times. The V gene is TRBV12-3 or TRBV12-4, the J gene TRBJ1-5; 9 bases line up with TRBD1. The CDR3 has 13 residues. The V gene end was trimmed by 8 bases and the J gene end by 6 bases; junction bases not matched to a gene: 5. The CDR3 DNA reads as TGTGCCAGCCGGGACAGGGTAGTTCAGCCCCAGCATTTT. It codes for CASRDRVVQPQHF.

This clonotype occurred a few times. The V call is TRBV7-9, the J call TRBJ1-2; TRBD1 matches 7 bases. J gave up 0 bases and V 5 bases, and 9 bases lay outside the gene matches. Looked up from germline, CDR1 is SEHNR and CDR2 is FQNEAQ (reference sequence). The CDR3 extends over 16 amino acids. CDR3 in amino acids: CASSGRRDSPNYGYTF. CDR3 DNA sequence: TGTGCCAGCAGCGGGCGGAGGGACAGTCCTAACTATGGCTACACCTTC.

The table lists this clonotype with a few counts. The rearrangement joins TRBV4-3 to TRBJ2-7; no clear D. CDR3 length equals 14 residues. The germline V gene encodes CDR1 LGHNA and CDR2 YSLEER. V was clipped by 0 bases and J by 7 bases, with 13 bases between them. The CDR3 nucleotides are TGCGCCAGCAGCCAAGAGATTGGATCGGGTGAGCAGTACTTC. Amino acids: CASSQEIGSGEQYF.

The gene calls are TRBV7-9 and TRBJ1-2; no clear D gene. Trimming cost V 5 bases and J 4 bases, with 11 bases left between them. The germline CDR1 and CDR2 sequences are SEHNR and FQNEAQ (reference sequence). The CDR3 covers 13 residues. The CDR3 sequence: CASSPGPLYGYTF. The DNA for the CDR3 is TGTGCCAGCAGCCCTGGCCCGCTCTATGGCTACACCTTC.

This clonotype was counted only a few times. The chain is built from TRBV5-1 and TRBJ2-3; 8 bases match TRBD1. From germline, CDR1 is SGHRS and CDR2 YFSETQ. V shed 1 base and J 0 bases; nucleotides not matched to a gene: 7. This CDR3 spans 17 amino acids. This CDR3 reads CASSLITGGFSTDTQYF. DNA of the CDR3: TGCGCCAGCAGCTTGATAACAGGGGGATTTAGCACAGATACGCAGTATTTT. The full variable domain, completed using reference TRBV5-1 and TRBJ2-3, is KAGVTQTPRYLIKTRGQQVTLSCSPISGHRSVSWYQQTPGQGLQFLFEYFSETQRNKGNFPGRFSGRQFSNSRSEMNVSTLELGDSALYLCASSLITGGFSTDTQYFGPGTRLTVL.

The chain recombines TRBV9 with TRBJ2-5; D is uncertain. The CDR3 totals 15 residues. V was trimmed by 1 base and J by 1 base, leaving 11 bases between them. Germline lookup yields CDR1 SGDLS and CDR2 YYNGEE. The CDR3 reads CASSVLGGFQETQYF. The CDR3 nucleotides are TGTGCCAGCAGCGTACTTGGCGGCTTCCAAGAGACCCAGTACTTC.

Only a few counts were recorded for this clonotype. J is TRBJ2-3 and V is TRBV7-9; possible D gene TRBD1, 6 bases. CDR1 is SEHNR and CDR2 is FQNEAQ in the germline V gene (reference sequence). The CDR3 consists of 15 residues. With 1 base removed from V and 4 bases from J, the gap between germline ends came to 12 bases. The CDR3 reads CASSLVWGRADTQYF. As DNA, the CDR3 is TGTGCCAGCAGCTTAGTATGGGGGCGAGCAGATACGCAGTATTTT.